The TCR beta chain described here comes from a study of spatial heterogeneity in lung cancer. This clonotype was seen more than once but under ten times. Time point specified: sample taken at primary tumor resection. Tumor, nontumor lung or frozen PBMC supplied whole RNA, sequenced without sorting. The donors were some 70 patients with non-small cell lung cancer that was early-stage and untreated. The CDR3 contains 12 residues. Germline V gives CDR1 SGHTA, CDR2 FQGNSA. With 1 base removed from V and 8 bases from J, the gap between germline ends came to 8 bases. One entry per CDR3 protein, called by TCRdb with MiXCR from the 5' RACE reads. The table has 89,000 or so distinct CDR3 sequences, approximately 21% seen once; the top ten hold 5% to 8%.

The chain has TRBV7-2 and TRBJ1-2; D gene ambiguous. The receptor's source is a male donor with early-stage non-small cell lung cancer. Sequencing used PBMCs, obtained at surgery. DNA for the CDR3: TGTGCCAGCAGCTTAGGGGCTGACGGCTACACCTTC. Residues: CASSLGADGYTF.